Described below is a single T cell receptor beta chain sequence and its context. The sample originates from a study of CD8+ T cells in alopecia areata. Treatment indicated: oral pan-JAK inhibitor, 5-10 mg twice daily. Isolated RNA was reverse transcribed into cDNA used as the sequencing template. Data came from immunoSEQ multiplex PCR; TCRdb stores just in-frame clones and leaves some out. The top ten hold more than 1.5% of the sample, which has 250,000 to 300,000 clones, about 62% seen once. The CDR3 has 13 amino acids. CDR1 SQVTM and CDR2 ANQGSEA come from the germline V gene. The V gene lost 4 bases and the J gene lost 2 bases, with 9 bases spanning the gap.

This specimen consisted of CD4+ T cells sorted from blood, obtained at week 24, from a patient treated with tofacitinib. The chain combines TRBV29-1 with TRBJ1-5; D is unclear. The clonotype comes from a human donor with alopecia areata. The chain's CDR3 is CSVASRGNQPQHF. The CDR3 nucleotides are TGCAGCGTTGCCTCGAGGGGCAATCAGCCCCAGCATTTT.